This entry lists 3 T cell receptor beta chains sequenced from one sample in a study of blood T cell repertoires in COVID-19. Sequencing was performed with immunoSEQ multiplex PCR; in TCRdb, only in-frame clones are kept and a portion is missing. In the table there are approximately 350,000 clones, approximately 86% of which are singletons. The sequenced sample was peripheral blood. Receptors originate from a woman in her sixties or seventies with COVID-19, enrolled during active disease.

The V gene is TRBV2, the J gene TRBJ2-3; 7 bases fit TRBD1. Trimming at V came to 8 bases and at J to 2 bases, leaving 4 bases not matched to a gene. In germline, CDR1 is SNHLY, CDR2 FYNNEI. CDR3 length equals 13 residues. The CDR3 coding sequence is TGTGCCAGCGGAAGGGGGCCCACAGATACGCAGTATTTT. It codes for CASGRGPTDTQYF.

This clone was picked up one time. The chain combines TRBV7-9 with TRBJ1-2; TRBD1 aligns across 10 bases. The germline V gene encodes CDR1 SEHNR and CDR2 FQNEAQ (reference sequence). The CDR3 extends over 15 amino acids. Trimming cost V 5 bases and J 2 bases; bases outside gene matches: 5. CDR3 nucleotide sequence: TGTGCCAGCAGCCGGGGACAGGGGAGGAACTATGGCTACACCTTC. It encodes CASSRGQGRNYGYTF.

The rearrangement joins TRBV6-6 to TRBJ2-3, with 8 positions matching TRBD2. Germline V gives CDR1 MNHNY, CDR2 SVGAGI (reference sequence). The CDR3 has 16 amino acids. V lost 10 bases and J lost 2; bases outside the gene matches: 14. The CDR3 here is CATNSGRRGVTDTQYF. The CDR3 DNA is TGTGCCACCAATTCGGGGCGGCGGGGGGTCACAGATACGCAGTATTTT.